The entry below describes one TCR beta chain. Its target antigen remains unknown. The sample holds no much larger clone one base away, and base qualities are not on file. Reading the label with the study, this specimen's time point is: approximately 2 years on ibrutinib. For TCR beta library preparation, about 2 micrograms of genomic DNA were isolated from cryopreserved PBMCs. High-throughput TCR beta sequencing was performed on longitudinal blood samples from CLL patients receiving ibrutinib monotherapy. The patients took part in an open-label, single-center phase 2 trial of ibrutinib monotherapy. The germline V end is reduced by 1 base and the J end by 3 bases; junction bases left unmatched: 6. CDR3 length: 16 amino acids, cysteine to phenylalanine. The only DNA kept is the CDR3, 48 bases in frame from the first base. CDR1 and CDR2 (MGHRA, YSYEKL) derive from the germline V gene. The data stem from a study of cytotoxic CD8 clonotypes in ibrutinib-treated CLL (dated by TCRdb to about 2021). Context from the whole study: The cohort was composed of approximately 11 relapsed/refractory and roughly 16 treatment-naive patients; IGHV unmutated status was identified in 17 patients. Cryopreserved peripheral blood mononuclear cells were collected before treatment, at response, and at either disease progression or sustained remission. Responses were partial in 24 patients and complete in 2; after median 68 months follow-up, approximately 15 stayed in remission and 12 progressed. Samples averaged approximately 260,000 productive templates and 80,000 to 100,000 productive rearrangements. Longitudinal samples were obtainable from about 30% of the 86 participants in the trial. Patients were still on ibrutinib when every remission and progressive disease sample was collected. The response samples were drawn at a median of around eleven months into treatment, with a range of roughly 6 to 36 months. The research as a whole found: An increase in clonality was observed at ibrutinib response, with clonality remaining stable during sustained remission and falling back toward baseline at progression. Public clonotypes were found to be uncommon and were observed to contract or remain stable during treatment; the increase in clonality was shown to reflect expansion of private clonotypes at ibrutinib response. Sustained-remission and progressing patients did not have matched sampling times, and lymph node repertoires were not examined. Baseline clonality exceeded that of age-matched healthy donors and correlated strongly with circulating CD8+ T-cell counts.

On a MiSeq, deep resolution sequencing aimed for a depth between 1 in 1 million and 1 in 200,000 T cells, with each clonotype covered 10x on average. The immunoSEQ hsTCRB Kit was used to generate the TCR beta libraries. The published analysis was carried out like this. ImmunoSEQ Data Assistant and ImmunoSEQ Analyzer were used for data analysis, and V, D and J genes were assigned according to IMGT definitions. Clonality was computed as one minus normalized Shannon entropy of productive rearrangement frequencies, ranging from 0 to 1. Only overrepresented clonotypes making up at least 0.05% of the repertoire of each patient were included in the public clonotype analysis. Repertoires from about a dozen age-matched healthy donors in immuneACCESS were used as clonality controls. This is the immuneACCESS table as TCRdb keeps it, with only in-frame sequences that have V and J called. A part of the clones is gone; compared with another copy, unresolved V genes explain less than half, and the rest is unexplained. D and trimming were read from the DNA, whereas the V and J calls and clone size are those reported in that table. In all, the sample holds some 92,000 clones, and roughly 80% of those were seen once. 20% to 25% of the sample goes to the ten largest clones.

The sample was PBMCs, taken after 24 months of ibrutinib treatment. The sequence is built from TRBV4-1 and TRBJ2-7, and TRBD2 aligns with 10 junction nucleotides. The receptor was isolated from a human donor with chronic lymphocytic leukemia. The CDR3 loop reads CASSQAYSSGSYEQYF. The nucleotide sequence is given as TGCGCCAGCAGCCAAGCGTACTCTAGCGGGAGCTACGAGCAGTACTTC.